This TCR beta chain was documented in a study of Graves' ophthalmopathy and Graves' hyperthyroidism. Study-level background: Peripheral blood sampling occurred at initial diagnosis, before any treatment. Study-wide results and limits: Ophthalmopathy was separated from stable hyperthyroidism by a 13-signature model with over 85% sensitivity and 81.08% specificity. Blood also contained most of the expanded thyroid clonotypes above 0.001 frequency.

The CDR3 consists of 13 residues. Deletions cut 3 bases from V and 8 bases from J, with 11 bases between. CDR1 SGHTA and CDR2 FQGTGA come from the germline V gene. This clonotype has a handful of counts. Its cognate antigen is unknown. Investigators amplified TCR beta CDR3 regions from RNA transcripts. Investigators did first-round RT-PCR with HTBI primers, then second-round multiplex PCR. TCRdb used MiXCR to reprocess the multiplex PCR reads, holding one entry per CDR3 protein. This sample has 500,000 to 700,000 distinct CDR3 sequences, with about 24% found just once. This clonotype originated in a young woman with stable Graves' hyperthyroidism. Some clones in this sample may be carry-over from other donors' samples. V and J are TRBV7-3 and TRBJ1-5, with a tentative D call TRBD1 (6 bases). The sequenced sample consisted of peripheral blood. In nucleotides, the CDR3 is TGTGCCAGCAGCTTGGGGGGCGGCGAGCCCCAGCATTTT. Translated: CASSLGGGEPQHF. Using reference TRBV7-3 and TRBJ1-5 for the parts outside the CDR3, the full variable domain is GAGVSQTPSNKVTEKGKYVELRCDPISGHTALYWYRQSLGQGPEFLIYFQGTGAADDSGLPNDRFFAVRPEGSVSTLKIQRTERGDSAVYLCASSLGGGEPQHFGDGTRLSIL.